The 23 T cell receptor beta chains below all came from one sample that was sequenced in a study of molecular identifiers for immune sequencing clone quantification. Using its own MiXCR run on the PCR reads, TCRdb lists one record per CDR3 protein. Of about 500,000 distinct CDR3 sequences in the sample, approximately 25% were seen once. Sequenced: naive CD8+ T cells from blood, with Jurkat cell RNA spiked in. Described subset: FACS-sorted CD8+CD4-CCR7+CD45RA+ naive T cells. All receptors come from a human donor in good health. Some libraries in this study had Jurkat cell RNA spiked in.

This clonotype was observed many times. J is TRBJ2-3 and V is TRBV5-4; no definite D call. Germline-derived CDR1 and CDR2 are SGHNT and YYREEE (reference sequence). The V end was cut by 3 bases, the J end by 4 bases, with 15 bases between. This CDR3 spans 15 amino acids. In nucleotides, the CDR3 is TGTGCCAGCAGCTACAGAACTTTTTCCGCAGATACGCAGTATTTT. Protein sequence: CASSYRTFSADTQYF.

As to this clonotype: A much larger clone differs from this one at a single base, so this may be a read error. The missing conserved phenylalanine or tryptophan at the end of this CDR3 makes a read error likely. The V call is TRBV30, the J call TRBJ2-7, with TRBD2 matching 7 bases. V lost 0 bases, J lost 2 bases, and 4 bases stayed unmatched. Germline lookup yields CDR1 GTSNPN and CDR2 SVGIG (reference sequence). This CDR3 contains 14 residues. In DNA form, the CDR3 reads TGTGCCTGGAGTGTGACCCGGGGGGCCTACGAGCAGTACCTC. This gives the protein CAWSVTRGAYEQYL.

This chain's CDR3 is CASSLRGATGELFF. The CDR3 nucleotides read TGTGCCAGCAGCTTAAGGGGGGCAACCGGGGAGCTGTTTTTT. The chain combines TRBV13 with TRBJ2-2; D is perhaps TRBD1 or TRBD2 (6 bases each). The CDR3 sequence is 14 residues long. Germline V gene sequence: CDR1 PRHDT, CDR2 FYEKMQ (reference sequence). Trimming shortened V by 2 bases and J by 5 bases, and 9 bases separated the two germline ends.

The sample holds a few counts of this clonotype. This sequence joins TRBV7-9 and TRBJ1-3, with D unclear. The CDR3 sequence is 16 residues long. Trimming shortened V by 5 bases and J by 3 bases, and 17 bases separated the two germline ends. Germline lookup yields CDR1 SEHNR and CDR2 FQNEAQ (reference sequence). For the CDR3, the DNA is TGTGCCAGCAGCCGTCCGGGAGCTGACGGTGGAAACACCATATATTTT. The encoded protein is CASSRPGADGGNTIYF. Full variable domain (remainder filled in from reference TRBV7-9 and TRBJ1-3): DTGVSQNPRHKITKRGQNVTFRCDPISEHNRLYWYRQTLGQGPEFLTYFQNEAQLEKSRLLSDRFSAERPKGSFSTLEIQRTEQGDSAMYLCASSRPGADGGNTIYFGEGSWLTVV.

The chain joins TRBV6-5 to TRBJ1-2; weak D call: TRBD1 (5 bases). The CDR3 spans 14 residues. The V end was cut by 6 bases, the J end by 4 bases, with 15 bases between. The V gene's germline CDR1 is MNHEY and CDR2 SVGAGI. The CDR3 is CASSPDSRVYGYTF. The CDR3 DNA is TGTGCCAGCAGCCCTGACAGCCGAGTCTATGGCTACACCTTC.

The chain carries TRBV27 and TRBJ2-7; D perhaps matches TRBD1 (5 bases). The CDR3 has 12 amino acids. The germline V and J ends were trimmed by 5 bases and 7 bases, with 12 bases remaining between them. Germline values: CDR1 MNHEY, CDR2 SMNVEV (reference sequence). In DNA form, the CDR3 reads TGTGCCAGCAGTACCGAAGGGGTGGAGCAGTACTTC. This gives the protein CASSTEGVEQYF.

This clonotype is a singleton in its sample. A read error may account for a junction end that differs from germline. The CDR3 DNA reads as TGCGCCAGCAGCCAAGAACTCCATCCAGGCCCCTACTCTGGAAACATCATATATTTT. This translates into CASSQELHPGPYSGNIIYF. The V and J genes are TRBV4-3 and TRBJ1-3; D uncertain. The CDR3 is made up of 19 amino acids. Per the germline V gene, CDR1 is LGHNA and CDR2 is YSLEER.

The chain links TRBV9 to TRBJ2-1; 7 nucleotides agree with TRBD2. V shed 7 bases and J 0 bases; nucleotides not matched to a gene: 4. CDR3 length equals 14 residues. Germline V gene sequence: CDR1 SGDLS, CDR2 YYNGEE. The CDR3 loop reads CASGAGDSYNEQFF. The CDR3 region has the DNA TGTGCCAGCGGGGCGGGGGACTCCTACAATGAGCAGTTCTTC. The full variable domain, rest sourced from reference TRBV9 and TRBJ2-1, is DSGVTQTPKHLITATGQRVTLRCSPRSGDLSVYWYQQSLDQGLQFLIQYYNGEERAKGNILERFSAQQFPDLHSELNLSSLELGDSALYFCASGAGDSYNEQFFGPGTRLTVL.

This clonotype was observed at least ten times. The chain recombines TRBV6-2 or TRBV6-3 with TRBJ1-5; D unclear. V lost 2 bases to trimming and J lost 7 bases, with 9 bases between them. Germline CDR1 reads MNHEY; CDR2 reads SVGEGT. This CDR3 is 13 amino acids long. Here the CDR3 reads CASSYAGSQPQHF. CDR3 bases: TGTGCCAGCAGTTACGCGGGTTCACAGCCCCAGCATTTT.

The chain uses TRBV6-6 and TRBJ2-2, with TRBD2 matching 7 bases. From germline, CDR1 is MNHNY and CDR2 SVGAGI (reference sequence). With V trimmed by 6 bases and J by 8 bases, 9 bases remained unmatched. The CDR3 contains 14 residues. The CDR3 loop is CASRGGSSFGELFF. The CDR3 region has the DNA TGTGCCAGCAGGGGCGGGAGTAGTTTTGGGGAGCTGTTTTTT.

This clonotype was picked up a small number of times. The genes are TRBV4-1 and TRBJ1-6; D gene ambiguous. The V and J ends lost 3 bases and 2 bases respectively, with 8 bases between them. Germline assignment: CDR1 MGHRA and CDR2 YSYEKL. The CDR3 loop spans 15 amino acids. CDR3 sequence reads: CASSHGPTYNSPLHF. The CDR3 DNA sequence: TGCGCCAGCAGCCACGGACCGACCTATAATTCACCCCTCCACTTT.

This clonotype showed up many times. The chain joins TRBV11-2 to TRBJ2-6; D is perhaps TRBD1 or TRBD2 (5 bases each). CDR1 and CDR2 (germline): SGHAT, FQNNGV. Trimming shortened V by 5 bases and J by 0 bases, and 14 bases separated the two germline ends. The CDR3 runs to 17 residues. The CDR3 spells CASSSRDRSSGANVLTF. In nucleotides, the CDR3 is TGTGCCAGCAGCAGCCGGGACCGAAGCTCTGGGGCCAACGTCCTGACTTTC.

This clonotype was recorded a few times. The V gene is TRBV28, the J gene TRBJ2-1, with 8 positions matching TRBD2. V was pared by 10 bases and J by 4 bases, with 9 bases of the junction left unmatched. CDR1 MDHEN and CDR2 SYDVKM come from the germline V gene. CDR3 length: 14 amino acids. Written as DNA, the CDR3 is TGTGCCACCACCCTAGCGGGCCTATACAATGAGCAGTTCTTC. Translating gives CATTLAGLYNEQFF.

This clonotype has just a few counts. The CDR3 spells CASSVGTVSIGETQYF. DNA of the CDR3: TGTGCCAGCAGCGTTGGTACGGTCTCCATCGGGGAGACCCAGTACTTC. V and J are TRBV9 and TRBJ2-5, with D uncertain. The V gene's germline CDR1 is SGDLS and CDR2 YYNGEE. V gave up 2 bases and J gave up 5 bases, with 19 bases separating them. This CDR3 contains 16 residues.

A note on this clonotype: At one boundary the junction diverges from the germline segment, which might be a read error. V and J are TRBV20-1 and TRBJ2-7; a weak D match, TRBD2 (7 bases). In germline, CDR1 is DFQATT, CDR2 SNEGSKA (reference sequence). The CDR3 totals 14 residues. The CDR3 nucleotides read TGCAGTGCTAAGGCGCGCGGGGGCTTCTACGCGCAGTCCTTC. The encoded protein is CSAKARGGFYAQSF.

Of note for this clonotype: The junction differs from germline at one of its ends, possibly a read error. The chain uses TRBV9 and TRBJ2-7; 9 positions match TRBD2. Germline V gives CDR1 SGDLS, CDR2 YYNGEE. The CDR3 has 17 residues. Written as DNA, the CDR3 is TGTGCCAGCAGCCCTACCATGCAAGCGGGAGGATATTACGGGCAGTACTTC. The encoded protein is CASSPTMQAGGYYGQYF.

This clonotype appeared a few times. V and J are TRBV6-5 and TRBJ1-1, with TRBD1 identical over 9 bases. The germline V gene encodes CDR1 MNHEY and CDR2 SVGAGI. The ends lost 5 bases at V and 3 bases at J; junction bases unmatched: 7. The CDR3 runs to 15 residues. For the CDR3, the DNA is TGTGCCAGCAGTGGATACAGGGGGCTTTACACTGAAGCTTTCTTT. Translating it yields CASSGYRGLYTEAFF.

The V gene is TRBV6-5, the J gene TRBJ1-1, with D unresolved. Germline CDR1 reads MNHEY; CDR2 reads SVGAGI. CDR3 length: 14 residues. V lost 0 bases and J 1 base, leaving 6 bases between the germline ends. The CDR3 region is CASSYSAENTEAFF. The CDR3 DNA follows: TGTGCCAGCAGTTACTCGGCAGAGAACACTGAAGCTTTCTTT.

V is TRBV18 and J is TRBJ2-7; D might be TRBD1 or TRBD2, each matching 5 bases. Trimming took 0 bases from V and 0 from J, leaving 9 bases between them. The CDR3 loop spans 15 amino acids. In germline, CDR1 is KGHSH, CDR2 LQKENI. CDR3 in DNA: TGTGCCAGCTCACCACCCGCCGGGGCCTCCTACGAGCAGTACTTC. Amino acids: CASSPPAGASYEQYF.

Concerning this clonotype: The germline gene is not matched at one end of the junction; a read error may be the cause. The rearrangement uses TRBV6-6 and TRBJ1-6, with D hard to call. The length of the CDR3 is 17 residues. Looked up from germline, CDR1 is MNHNY and CDR2 is SVGAGI (reference sequence). The CDR3 coding sequence is TGTACCAGCAATGCGGGATCCGCACGCTCCTATAATTCACCCCTCCACTTT. It specifies CTSNAGSARSYNSPLHF.

This clonotype was seen more than once but under ten times. The V gene is TRBV4-1, the J gene TRBJ1-3; D not certain. The CDR3 sequence is 16 residues long. V was clipped by 3 bases and J by 1 base, with 13 bases between them. CDR1 and CDR2 from the germline V gene are MGHRA and YSYEKL. The CDR3 loop reads CASSQSSGLSGNTIYF. Written as DNA, the CDR3 is TGCGCCAGCAGCCAGTCTTCGGGATTATCTGGAAACACCATATATTTT.

As concerns this clonotype: This may be a read error: a much more frequent sequence differs by one nucleotide. This sequence joins TRBV27 and TRBJ2-3, with D perhaps TRBD1 (5 bases). With 3 bases removed from V and 8 bases from J, the gap between germline ends came to 6 bases. CDR1 is MNHEY, CDR2 SMNVEV, per germline (reference sequence). The CDR3 loop spans 11 amino acids. For the CDR3, the DNA is TGTGCCAGCAGTTTTGGGGCTACGCAGTATTTT. Its protein is CASSFGATQYF.

The table lists this clonotype with many counts. Here the CDR3 reads CASSSDRGRVETQYF. In DNA form, the CDR3 reads TGTGCCAGCAGTTCTGACAGGGGGCGGGTAGAGACCCAGTACTTC. The chain joins TRBV28 to TRBJ2-5; TRBD1 matches at 10 bases. The germline V gene encodes CDR1 MDHEN and CDR2 SYDVKM. V was pared by 4 bases and J by 4 bases, with 6 bases of the junction left unmatched. This CDR3 contains 15 residues.